A single T cell receptor beta chain is shown here with its context. Germline CDR1 MNHNS, CDR2 SASEGT. Germline trimming cut 9 bases from V and 1 base from J; bases unmatched to any gene: 4. The CDR3 is 13 amino acids. This specimen comes from a study of regulatory T cells in long-lasting Graves disease. iRepertoire HTBI primers and Arm-PCR of CDR3 regions built TCR beta libraries. TCRdb re-derived calls from the multiplex PCR reads in MiXCR, one entry per CDR3 protein. The table lists some 500,000 distinct CDR3 sequences, more than 15% of them singletons. Specified time point: newly diagnosed GD, antithyroid drugs for less than 3 months. RNA isolated from PBMCs was used to make the TCR library. These data were also filed under a second study, of T cells in Graves' hyperthyroidism and ophthalmopathy.

Sample: peripheral blood mononuclear cells (PBMCs), taken at new diagnosis, from a patient treated with antithyroid drugs. The source of this sequence is a woman in her forties or fifties with Graves disease. This chain links TRBV6-1 with TRBJ2-5, with 8 bases identical to TRBD2. Here the CDR3 DNA reads TGTGCCAGTACAGCGGGGGCCCAAGAGACCCAGTACTTC. Its protein is CASTAGAQETQYF.